The rows below give T cell receptor beta chains drawn from one sample of a study of blood T cells in healthy people across ages. Using its own MiXCR run on the 5' RACE reads, TCRdb lists one record per CDR3 protein. There are 1.6 million or so distinct CDR3 sequences in the sample; about 35% occur only once, and approximately 10% lies in the top ten. Sequences were obtained from blood. The receptors were gathered from a young woman in good health. The CDR3 runs from the conserved cysteine through the conserved F or W. A D gene is named only where the DNA matches it firmly. Expanded clones get a size class; other rows say once, few or many, or leave the size out.

few	TRBV28	TRBJ1-4	NA	TGTGCCAGCAGTTTAGACGGCCTGAAAAAGCTGTTTTTT	CASSLDGLKKLFF
few	TRBV12-3/TRBV12-4	TRBJ2-1	NA	TGTGCCAGCAGTTTAGCAGATCATGAGCAGTTCTTC	CASSLADHEQFF
few	TRBV4-1	TRBJ1-2	NA	TGCGCCAGCAGCCTTCAGTGGGGGGGCTATGGCTACACCTTC	CASSLQWGGYGYTF
few	TRBV15	TRBJ2-1	TRBD2	TGTGCCACCAGCAGAGACCTAGCGGGAGGGCGTGAGCAGTTCTTC	CATSRDLAGGREQFF
few	TRBV5-1	TRBJ2-7	TRBD1	TGCGCCAGCAGCCCTCCAGGGGGCTTAAAGAACGAGCAGTACTTC	CASSPPGGLKNEQYF
NA	TRBV20-1	TRBJ2-1	TRBD2	TGCAGTGCTAGGGGAGTAGCGGGAGGGAGTGAGCAGTTCTTC	CSARGVAGGSEQFF
NA	TRBV20-1	TRBJ2-5	TRBD2	TGCAGTGCTACGGGGCTAGCGGGGGGGCCGGGGGAGACCCAGTACTTC	CSATGLAGGPGETQYF
NA	TRBV6-4	TRBJ2-4	NA	TGTGCCATCCCCGGGAGAGTCGTCAAAAACATTCAGTACTTC	CAIPGRVVKNIQYF
NA	TRBV9	TRBJ2-1	NA	TGTGCCAGCAGCGAGACCGGGACGTCTCCCGGGATACAGTTCTTC	CASSETGTSPGIQFF
NA	TRBV6-1	TRBJ1-2	NA	TGTGCCAGCACCCCCGAGTCGGGAACTTATGGCTACACCTTC	CASTPESGTYGYTF
NA	TRBV27	TRBJ2-2	NA	TGTGCCAGCAGTTCGGCGGGGAAGGGAGGGGAGCTGTTTTTT	CASSSAGKGGELFF
few	TRBV5-8	TRBJ1-1	NA	TGTGCCACCCGGACAGTGGTCACTGAAGCTTTCTTT	CATRTVVTEAFF
few	TRBV7-9	TRBJ2-3	TRBD1	TGTGCCAGCAGCTCCCCAGGGGGTATAAGCACAGATACGCAGTATTTT	CASSSPGGISTDTQYF
NA	TRBV20-1	TRBJ2-1	TRBD2	TGCAGTGCTAATCAAGTCGGGACTAGCGGGCGGAATGAGCAGTTCTTC	CSANQVGTSGRNEQFF
many	TRBV7-9	TRBJ2-7	TRBD1	TGTGCCAGCAGCCCTAAAGGACAGGGGGCCTACGAGCAGTACTTC	CASSPKGQGAYEQYF
few	TRBV5-1	TRBJ2-7	TRBD2	TGCGCCAGCAGATCGGGACTAGCGCATCTATCCTCCTACGAGCAGTACTTC	CASRSGLAHLSSYEQYF
NA	TRBV4-2	TRBJ2-7	TRBD1	TGTGCCAGCAGCCAAGATAGGAGGGACAGGGGCCCTTACGAGCAGTACTTC	CASSQDRRDRGPYEQYF
few	TRBV12-3/TRBV12-4	TRBJ2-7	NA	TGTGCCAGCAGTTTTCATGGCCAGGGAGCCGAGCAGTACTTC	CASSFHGQGAEQYF
NA	TRBV9	TRBJ2-3	TRBD1	TGTGCCAGCAGCGCGGGGACAGCTCTTAATCAGCCCCAGTATTTT	CASSAGTALNQPQYF
few	TRBV7-9	TRBJ2-1	NA	TGTGCCAGCAGCTTAGAGAGGGGAGTGGGCTACAATGAGCAGTTCTTC	CASSLERGVGYNEQFF
many	TRBV4-1	TRBJ2-1	NA	TGCGCCAGCAGCCCGGCCGGAGGGGCAGATGAGCAGTTCTTC	CASSPAGGADEQFF
few	TRBV5-1	TRBJ2-3	TRBD1	TGCGCCAGCAGCACGGGACAGGGGGACCCAGATACGCAGTATTTT	CASSTGQGDPDTQYF
few	TRBV6-1	TRBJ2-7	NA	TGTGCCAGCAGTGAAGGTACAGGGACACCCTACGAGCAGTACTTC	CASSEGTGTPYEQYF
NA	TRBV20-1	TRBJ2-4	TRBD2	TGCAGTGCTCGGGACTACCTAGCCAAAAACATTCAGTACTTC	CSARDYLAKNIQYF
NA	TRBV25-1	TRBJ2-7	TRBD2	TGTGCCAGCAGGCCTACTTATAGCGGGAGTGTGCGGGAGCAGTACTTC	CASRPTYSGSVREQYF
NA	TRBV20-1	TRBJ2-3	NA	TGCAGTGCTAGCGGGGAAGAGATTTGGACGCAGTATTTT	CSASGEEIWTQYF
NA	TRBV12-3/TRBV12-4	TRBJ1-1	NA	TGTGCCAGCAGTTTACTGGACCGGAGAAGGGCTTTCTTT	CASSLLDRRRAFF
NA	TRBV4-2	TRBJ1-1	NA	TGTGCCAGCAGCCAAGAGTGGGGGACAGAAGCTTTCTTT	CASSQEWGTEAFF
NA	TRBV7-9	TRBJ2-7	TRBD2	TGTGCCAGCAGCTTAACGCGGGGGACCATAGAGCAGTACTTC	CASSLTRGTIEQYF
NA	TRBV20-1	TRBJ1-4	NA	TGCAGTGCTAGGGCGACAGCCGCAATCTCTAATGAAAAACTGTTTTTT	CSARATAAISNEKLFF
few	TRBV4-1	TRBJ2-1	TRBD2	TGCGCCAGCAGCCAAGTGGGGACTAGCGCACCTTACAATGAGCAGTTCTTC	CASSQVGTSAPYNEQFF
once	TRBV4-2	TRBJ2-1	TRBD2	TGTGCCAGCAGCCTGGGACTAGCGGGAGACCCCTACAATGAGCAGTTCTTC	CASSLGLAGDPYNEQFF
many	TRBV29-1	TRBJ2-1	NA	TGCAGCGTTGTCGGACCAGCGGGCGATGAGCAGTTCTTC	CSVVGPAGDEQFF
NA	TRBV7-7	TRBJ2-5	NA	TGTGCCAGCAGCTTAGACACTCGTGATCGAGAGACCCAGTACTTC	CASSLDTRDRETQYF
few	TRBV6-1	TRBJ1-5	NA	TGTGCCGGTTCTGGACAGAATAGCAATCAGCCCCAGCATTTT	CAGSGQNSNQPQHF
few	TRBV5-1	TRBJ2-7	NA	TGCGCCAGCAGCGTGCATGACGAGCAGTACTTC	CASSVHDEQYF
few	TRBV9	TRBJ2-7	NA	TGTGCCAGCAGCCCATTCAAAGGGCTAAGTTACGAGCAGTACTTC	CASSPFKGLSYEQYF
few	TRBV13	TRBJ2-7	NA	TGTGCCAGCGGGTGGGAGTACTTC	CASGWEYF
many	TRBV10-3	TRBJ2-5	TRBD2	TGTGCCATCAGTACCCTAGCGGGGGTAGAGACCCAGTACTTC	CAISTLAGVETQYF
NA	TRBV12-3/TRBV12-4	TRBJ2-1	TRBD2	TGTGCCAGCAGTTTAAAGCCTAGCGGGGCTTTCGATGAGCAGTTCTTC	CASSLKPSGAFDEQFF